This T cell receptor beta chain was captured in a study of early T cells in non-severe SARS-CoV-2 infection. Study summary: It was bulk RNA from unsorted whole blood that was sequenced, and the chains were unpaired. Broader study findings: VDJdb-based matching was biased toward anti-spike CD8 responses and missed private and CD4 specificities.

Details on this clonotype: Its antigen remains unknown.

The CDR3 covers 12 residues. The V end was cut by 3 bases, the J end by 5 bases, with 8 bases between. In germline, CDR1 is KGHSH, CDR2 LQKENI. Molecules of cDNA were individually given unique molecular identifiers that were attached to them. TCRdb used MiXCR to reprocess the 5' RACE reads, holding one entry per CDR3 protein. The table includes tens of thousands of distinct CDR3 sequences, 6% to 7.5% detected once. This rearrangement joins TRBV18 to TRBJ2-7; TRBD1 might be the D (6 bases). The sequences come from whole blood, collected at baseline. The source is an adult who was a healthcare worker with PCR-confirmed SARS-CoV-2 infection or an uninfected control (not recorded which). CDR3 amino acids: CASSPYRDEQYF. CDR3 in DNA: TGTGCCAGCTCACCCTACAGGGACGAGCAGTACTTC.